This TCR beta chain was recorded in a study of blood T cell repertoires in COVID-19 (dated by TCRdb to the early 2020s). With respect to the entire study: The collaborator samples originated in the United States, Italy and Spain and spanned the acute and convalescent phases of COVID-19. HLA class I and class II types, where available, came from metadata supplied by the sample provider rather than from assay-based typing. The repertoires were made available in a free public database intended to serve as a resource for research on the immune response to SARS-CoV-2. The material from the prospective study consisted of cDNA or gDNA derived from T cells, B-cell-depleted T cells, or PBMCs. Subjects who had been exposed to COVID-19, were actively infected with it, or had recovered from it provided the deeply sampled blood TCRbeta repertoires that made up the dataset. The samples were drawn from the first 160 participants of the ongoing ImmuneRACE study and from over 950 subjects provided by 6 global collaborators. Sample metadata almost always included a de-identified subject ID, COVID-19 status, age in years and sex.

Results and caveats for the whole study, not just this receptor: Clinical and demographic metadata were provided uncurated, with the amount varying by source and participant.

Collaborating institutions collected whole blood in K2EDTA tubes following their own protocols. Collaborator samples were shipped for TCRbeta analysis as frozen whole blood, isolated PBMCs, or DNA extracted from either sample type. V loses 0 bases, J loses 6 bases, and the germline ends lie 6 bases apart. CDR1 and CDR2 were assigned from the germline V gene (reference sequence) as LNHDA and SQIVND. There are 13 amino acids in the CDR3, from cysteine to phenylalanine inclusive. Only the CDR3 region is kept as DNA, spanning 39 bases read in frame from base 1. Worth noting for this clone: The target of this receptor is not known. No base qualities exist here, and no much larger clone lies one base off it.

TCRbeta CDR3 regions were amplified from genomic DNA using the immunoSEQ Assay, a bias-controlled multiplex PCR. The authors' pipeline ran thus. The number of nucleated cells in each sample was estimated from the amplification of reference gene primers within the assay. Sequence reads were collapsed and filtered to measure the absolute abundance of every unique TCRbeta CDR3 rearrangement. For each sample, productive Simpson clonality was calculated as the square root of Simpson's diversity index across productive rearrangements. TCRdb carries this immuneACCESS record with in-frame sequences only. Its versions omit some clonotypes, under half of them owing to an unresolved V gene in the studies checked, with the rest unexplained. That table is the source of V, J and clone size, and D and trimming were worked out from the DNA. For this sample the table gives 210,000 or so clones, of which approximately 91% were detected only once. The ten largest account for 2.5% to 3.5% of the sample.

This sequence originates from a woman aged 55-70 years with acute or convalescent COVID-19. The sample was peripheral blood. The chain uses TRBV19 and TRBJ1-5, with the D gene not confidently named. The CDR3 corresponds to CASSIDVLQPQHF. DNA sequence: TGTGCCAGTAGTATAGACGTCCTTCAGCCCCAGCATTTT.